This is a list of T cell receptor beta chains from one sample in a study of graft-versus-host responses after intestinal transplantation. Using immunoSEQ multiplex PCR, the repertoire was profiled, and TCRdb retains in-frame clones only, with some absent. Of around 18,000 clones listed, around 93% are singletons. Sequenced material: PBMCs, taken 23 days after intestinal transplant. The receptors here all came from a human patient who received an intestinal transplant, so some T cells may come from the graft donor. Both conserved end residues are part of each CDR3. D genes are given only for firm matches. Size is stated for part of the rows, as once, few or many counts, or as a class when the clone is expanded.

d_gene	abundance	v_gene	j_gene	CDR3aa	CDR3nt
TRBD2	.	TRBV7-9	TRBJ2-1	CASSTLAGGTYNEQFF	TGTGCCAGCAGCACTCTAGCGGGTGGGACCTACAATGAGCAGTTCTTC
TRBD2	few	TRBV28	TRBJ2-7	CASSSTGTSGKYEQYF	TGTGCCAGCAGTTCAACCGGGACTAGCGGGAAATACGAGCAGTACTTC
TRBD2	.	TRBV27	TRBJ2-1	CASSPGLATEQFF	TGTGCCAGCAGTCCGGGACTAGCTACTGAGCAGTTCTTC
TRBD1	.	TRBV6-6	TRBJ2-7	CASSYPQGASDEQYF	TGTGCCAGCAGTTATCCTCAGGGGGCAAGCGACGAGCAGTACTTC
TRBD1	.	TRBV11-2	TRBJ1-1	CASSPAGLDRDMNTEAFF	TGTGCCAGCAGCCCCGCGGGGCTGGACAGGGACATGAACACTGAAGCTTTCTTT
.	.	TRBV2	TRBJ2-7	CASSEKGWNEQYF	TGTGCCAGCAGTGAGAAGGGTTGGAACGAGCAGTACTTC
.	few	TRBV9	TRBJ2-7	CASSAGRGGPFTYEQYF	TGTGCCAGCAGCGCGGGGAGAGGGGGGCCTTTTACCTACGAGCAGTACTTC
.	.	TRBV2	TRBJ2-1	CASSGVRGVPQLHNEQFF	TGTGCCAGCAGTGGTGTAAGGGGCGTACCCCAACTACACAATGAGCAGTTCTTC
.	.	TRBV5-1	TRBJ2-3	CASSFPPPDPYTDTQYF	TGCGCCAGCAGCTTCCCCCCGCCCGATCCCTACACAGATACGCAGTATTTT
.	once	TRBV29-1	TRBJ1-1	CSATRDTEAFF	TGCAGCGCCACGAGGGATACTGAAGCTTTCTTT
.	.	TRBV28	TRBJ2-4	CASNRQRNIQYF	TGTGCCAGCAACCGGCAGAGAAACATTCAGTACTTC
.	.	TRBV7-9	TRBJ2-3	CASTGTPWDSTDTQYF	TGTGCCAGCACCGGGACACCCTGGGATAGCACAGATACGCAGTATTTT
.	.	TRBV7-6	TRBJ1-1	CASSLVGQATEAFF	TGTGCCAGCAGCTTAGTGGGGCAGGCGACTGAAGCTTTCTTT
TRBD1	.	TRBV28	TRBJ2-7	CASSLTGTGRFYEQYF	TGTGCCAGCAGTTTAACCGGGACAGGGCGGTTCTACGAGCAGTACTTC